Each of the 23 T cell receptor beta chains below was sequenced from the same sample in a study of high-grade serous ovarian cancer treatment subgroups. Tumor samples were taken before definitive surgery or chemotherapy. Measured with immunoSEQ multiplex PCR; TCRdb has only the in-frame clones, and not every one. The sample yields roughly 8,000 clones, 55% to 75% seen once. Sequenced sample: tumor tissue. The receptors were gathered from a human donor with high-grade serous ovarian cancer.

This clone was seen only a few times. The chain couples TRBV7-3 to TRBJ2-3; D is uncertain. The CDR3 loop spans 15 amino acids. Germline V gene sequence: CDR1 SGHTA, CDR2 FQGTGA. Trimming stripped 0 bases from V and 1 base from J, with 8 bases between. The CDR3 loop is CASSLTPARTDTQYF. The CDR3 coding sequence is TGTGCCAGCAGCTTAACTCCGGCCCGCACAGATACGCAGTATTTT. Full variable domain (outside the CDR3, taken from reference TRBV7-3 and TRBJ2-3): GAGVSQTPSNKVTEKGKYVELRCDPISGHTALYWYRQSLGQGPEFLIYFQGTGAADDSGLPNDRFFAVRPEGSVSTLKIQRTERGDSAVYLCASSLTPARTDTQYFGPGTRLTVL.

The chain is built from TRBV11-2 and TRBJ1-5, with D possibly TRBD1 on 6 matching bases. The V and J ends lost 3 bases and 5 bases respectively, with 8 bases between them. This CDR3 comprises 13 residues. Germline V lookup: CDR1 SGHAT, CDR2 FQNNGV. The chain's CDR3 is CASSFRGHQPQHF. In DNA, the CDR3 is TGTGCCAGCAGCTTTCGGGGGCATCAGCCCCAGCATTTT.

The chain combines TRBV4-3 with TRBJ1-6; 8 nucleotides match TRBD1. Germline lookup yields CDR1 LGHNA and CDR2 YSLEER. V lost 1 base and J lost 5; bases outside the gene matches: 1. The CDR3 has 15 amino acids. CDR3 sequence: CASSQGQGHNSPLHF. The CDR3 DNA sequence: TGCGCCAGCAGCCAAGGACAGGGGCATAATTCACCCCTCCACTTT.

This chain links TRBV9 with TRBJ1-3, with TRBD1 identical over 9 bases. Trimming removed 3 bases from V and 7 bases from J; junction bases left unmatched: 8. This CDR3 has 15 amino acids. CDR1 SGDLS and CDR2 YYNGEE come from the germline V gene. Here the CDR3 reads CASSAEDRGSNTIYF. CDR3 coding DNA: TGTGCCAGCAGCGCAGAGGACAGGGGCTCCAACACCATATATTTT.

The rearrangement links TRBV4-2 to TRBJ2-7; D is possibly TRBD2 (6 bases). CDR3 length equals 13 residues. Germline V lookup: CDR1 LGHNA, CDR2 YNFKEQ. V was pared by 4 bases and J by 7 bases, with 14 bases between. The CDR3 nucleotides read TGTGCCAGCAGCCCGGGACTTGGGCGTGAGCAGTACTTC. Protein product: CASSPGLGREQYF.

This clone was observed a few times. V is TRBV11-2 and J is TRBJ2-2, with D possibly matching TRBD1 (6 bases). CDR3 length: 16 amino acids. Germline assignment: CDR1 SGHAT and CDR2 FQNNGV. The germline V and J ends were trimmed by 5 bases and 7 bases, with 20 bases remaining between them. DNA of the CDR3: TGTGCCAGCAGCATGGGACAACTCCCCATAAGCGGGGAGCTGTTTTTT. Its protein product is CASSMGQLPISGELFF.

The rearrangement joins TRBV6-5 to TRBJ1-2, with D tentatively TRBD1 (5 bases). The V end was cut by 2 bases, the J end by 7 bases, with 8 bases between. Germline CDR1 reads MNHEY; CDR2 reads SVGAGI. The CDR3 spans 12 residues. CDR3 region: CASSYQGVGYTF. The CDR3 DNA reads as TGTGCCAGCAGTTACCAGGGCGTTGGCTACACCTTC.

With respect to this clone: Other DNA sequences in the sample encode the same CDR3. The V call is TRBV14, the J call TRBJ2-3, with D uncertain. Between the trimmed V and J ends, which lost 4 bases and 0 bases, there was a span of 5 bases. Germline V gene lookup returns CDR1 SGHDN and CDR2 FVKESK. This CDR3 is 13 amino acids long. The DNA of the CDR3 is TGTGCCAGCAGCCTTGCAAGCACAGATACGCAGTATTTT. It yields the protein CASSLASTDTQYF.

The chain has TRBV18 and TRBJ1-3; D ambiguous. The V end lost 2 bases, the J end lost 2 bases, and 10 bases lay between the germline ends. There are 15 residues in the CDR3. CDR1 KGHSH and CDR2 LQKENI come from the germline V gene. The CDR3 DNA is TGTGCCAGCTCACCAAAGGCGGCTGCTGGAAACACCATATATTTT. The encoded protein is CASSPKAAAGNTIYF.

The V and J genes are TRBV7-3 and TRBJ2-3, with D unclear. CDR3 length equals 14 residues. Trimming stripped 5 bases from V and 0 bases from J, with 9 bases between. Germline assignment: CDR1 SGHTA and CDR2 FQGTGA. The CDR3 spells CASSAMGSTDTQYF. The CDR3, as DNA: TGTGCCAGCAGCGCCATGGGTAGCACAGATACGCAGTATTTT.

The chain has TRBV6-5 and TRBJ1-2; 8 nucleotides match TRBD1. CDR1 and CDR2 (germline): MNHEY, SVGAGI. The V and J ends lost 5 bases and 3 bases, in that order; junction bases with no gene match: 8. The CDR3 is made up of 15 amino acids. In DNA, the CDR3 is TGTGCCAGCAGTAGAGCCGGGACAGGTGACTATGGCTACACCTTC. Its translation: CASSRAGTGDYGYTF.

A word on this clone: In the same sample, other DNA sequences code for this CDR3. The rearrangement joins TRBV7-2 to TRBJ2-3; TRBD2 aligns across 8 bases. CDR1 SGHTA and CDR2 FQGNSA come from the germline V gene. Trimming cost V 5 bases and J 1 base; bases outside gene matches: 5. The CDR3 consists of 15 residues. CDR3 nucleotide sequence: TGTGCCAGCAGCCCCAGCGGGAGCCGCACAGATACGCAGTATTTT. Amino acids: CASSPSGSRTDTQYF.

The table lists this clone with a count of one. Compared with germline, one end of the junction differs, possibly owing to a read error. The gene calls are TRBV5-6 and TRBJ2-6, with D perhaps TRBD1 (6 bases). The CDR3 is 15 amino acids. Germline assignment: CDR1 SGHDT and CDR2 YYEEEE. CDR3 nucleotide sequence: TGTGCCAGCAGCTTGAGCAGGGGATTGTCCAACGTCCTGGCTTTC. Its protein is CASSLSRGLSNVLAF.

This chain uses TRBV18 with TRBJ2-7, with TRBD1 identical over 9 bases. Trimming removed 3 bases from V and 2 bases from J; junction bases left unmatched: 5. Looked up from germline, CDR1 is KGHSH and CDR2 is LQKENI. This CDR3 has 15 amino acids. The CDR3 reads CASSPPGQGTYEQYF. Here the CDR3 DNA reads TGTGCCAGCTCACCCCCGGGACAGGGTACCTACGAGCAGTACTTC.

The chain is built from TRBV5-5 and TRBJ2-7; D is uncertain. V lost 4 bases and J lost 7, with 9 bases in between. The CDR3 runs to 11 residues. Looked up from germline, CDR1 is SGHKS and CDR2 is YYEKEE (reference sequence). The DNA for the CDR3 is TGTGCCAGCAGCCAAACCTTGGAGCAGTACTTC. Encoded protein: CASSQTLEQYF.

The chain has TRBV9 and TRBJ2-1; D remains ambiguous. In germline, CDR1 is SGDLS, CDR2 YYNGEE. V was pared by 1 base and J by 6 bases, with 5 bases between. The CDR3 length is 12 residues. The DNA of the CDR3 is TGTGCCAGCAGCGTATACAGCAATGAGCAGTTCTTC. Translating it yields CASSVYSNEQFF.

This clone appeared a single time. The CDR3 spells CASSLSGTGQGGGGYTF. DNA for the CDR3: TGTGCCAGCAGTTTATCGGGCACAGGCCAAGGGGGGGGCGGCTACACCTTC. V gene TRBV27 combines with J gene TRBJ1-2; perhaps TRBD1 as D (6 bases). CDR1 is MNHEY, CDR2 SMNVEV, per germline (reference sequence). The CDR3 runs to 17 residues. Trimming took off 0 bases at V and 8 bases at J, with 22 bases between the two ends.

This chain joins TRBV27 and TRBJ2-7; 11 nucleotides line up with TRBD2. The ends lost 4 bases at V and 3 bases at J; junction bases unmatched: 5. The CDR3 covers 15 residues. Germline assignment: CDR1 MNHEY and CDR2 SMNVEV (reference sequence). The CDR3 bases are TGTGCCAGCAGTTCGGTAGCGGGAGGGCGCTACGAGCAGTACTTC. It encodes CASSSVAGGRYEQYF.

For the CDR3, the DNA is TGCGCCAGCAGCTTGACTAGCGCTACCTACGAGCAGTACTTC. Protein product: CASSLTSATYEQYF. This chain connects TRBV5-1 to TRBJ2-7; TRBD2 matches at 7 bases. Germline-derived CDR1 and CDR2 are SGHRS and YFSETQ. V dropped 1 base and J dropped 2; count of bases not matched to a gene: 3. This CDR3 comprises 14 residues.

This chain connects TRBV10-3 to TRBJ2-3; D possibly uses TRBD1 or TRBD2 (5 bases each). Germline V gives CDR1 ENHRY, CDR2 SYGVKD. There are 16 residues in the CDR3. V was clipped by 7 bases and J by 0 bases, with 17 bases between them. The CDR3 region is CAITPRDGASTDTQYF. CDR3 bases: TGTGCCATCACTCCCCGGGACGGTGCTAGCACAGATACGCAGTATTTT.

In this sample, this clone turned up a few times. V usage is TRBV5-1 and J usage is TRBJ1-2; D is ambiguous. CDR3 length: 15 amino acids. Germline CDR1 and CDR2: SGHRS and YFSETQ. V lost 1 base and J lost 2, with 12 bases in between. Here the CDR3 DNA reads TGCGCCAGCAGCTTGACAGCTAATCCGAACTATGGCTACACCTTC. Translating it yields CASSLTANPNYGYTF.

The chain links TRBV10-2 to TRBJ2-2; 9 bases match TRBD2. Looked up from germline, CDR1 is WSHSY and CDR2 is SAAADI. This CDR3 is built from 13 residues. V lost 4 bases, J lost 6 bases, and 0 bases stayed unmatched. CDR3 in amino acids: CASSASGAGELFF. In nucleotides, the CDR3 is TGCGCCAGCAGTGCTAGCGGGGCCGGGGAGCTGTTTTTT.

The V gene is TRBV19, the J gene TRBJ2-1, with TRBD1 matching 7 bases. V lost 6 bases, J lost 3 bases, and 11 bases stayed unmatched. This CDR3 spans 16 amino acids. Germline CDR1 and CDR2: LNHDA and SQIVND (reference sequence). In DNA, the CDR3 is TGTGCCAGTAGCCGAATACAGGGGACCTACTACAATGAGCAGTTCTTC. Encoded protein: CASSRIQGTYYNEQFF.